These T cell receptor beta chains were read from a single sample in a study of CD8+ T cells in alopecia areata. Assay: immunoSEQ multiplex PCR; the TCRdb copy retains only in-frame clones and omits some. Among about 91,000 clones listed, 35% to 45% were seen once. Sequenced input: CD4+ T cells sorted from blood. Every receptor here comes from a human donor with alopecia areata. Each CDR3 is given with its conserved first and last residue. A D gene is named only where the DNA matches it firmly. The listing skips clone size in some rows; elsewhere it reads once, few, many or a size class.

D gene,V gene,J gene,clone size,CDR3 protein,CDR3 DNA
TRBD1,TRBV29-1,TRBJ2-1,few,CSIALGTGGGNEQFF,TGCAGCATCGCCTTGGGGACAGGGGGGGGCAATGAGCAGTTCTTC
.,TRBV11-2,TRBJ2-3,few,CASSLAFRSTQYF,TGTGCCAGCAGCTTAGCTTTCCGGTCCACGCAGTATTTT
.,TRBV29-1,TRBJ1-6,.,CSGREGEWTPLHF,TGCAGCGGGAGGGAGGGGGAGTGGACACCCCTCCACTTT
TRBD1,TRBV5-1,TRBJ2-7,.,CASSAGQGRREQYF,TGCGCCAGCAGCGCCGGACAGGGGAGGAGAGAGCAGTACTTC
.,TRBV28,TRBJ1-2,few,CTSTKGRPYGYTF,TGTACCAGCACTAAGGGGCGCCCCTATGGCTACACCTTC
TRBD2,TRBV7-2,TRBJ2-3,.,CASSARLADVTDTQYF,TGTGCCAGCAGCGCCCGACTAGCGGATGTCACAGATACGCAGTATTTT
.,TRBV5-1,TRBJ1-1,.,CASSLRGSGAFF,TGCGCCAGCAGCTTGAGGGGGAGTGGTGCTTTCTTT
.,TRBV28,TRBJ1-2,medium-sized,CASSLSTGLRHGYTF,TGTGCCAGCAGTTTATCTACAGGTCTGAGGCATGGCTACACCTTC
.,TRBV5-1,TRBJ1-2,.,CASSLNTGINYGYTF,TGCGCCAGCAGCCTGAACACAGGGATAAACTATGGCTACACCTTC
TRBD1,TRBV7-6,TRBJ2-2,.,CASSEDRARTTGELFF,TGTGCCAGCAGCGAGGACAGGGCGCGGACCACCGGGGAGCTGTTTTTT
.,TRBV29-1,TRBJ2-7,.,CSVGVGRDTYEQYF,TGCAGCGTTGGAGTCGGTCGGGATACCTACGAGCAGTACTTC
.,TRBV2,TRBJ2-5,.,CASSGLQETQYF,TGTGCCAGCAGTGGACTGCAAGAGACCCAGTACTTC
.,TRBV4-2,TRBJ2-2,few,CASSHAGPGELFF,TGTGCCAGCAGCCACGCGGGCCCCGGGGAGCTGTTTTTT
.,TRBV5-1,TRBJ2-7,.,CASSLEDRQSSYEQYF,TGCGCCAGCAGCTTGGAGGATCGCCAGAGCTCCTACGAGCAGTACTTC
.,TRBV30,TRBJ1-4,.,CAWRDPGPNEKLFF,TGTGCCTGGAGAGACCCAGGGCCTAATGAAAAACTGTTTTTT
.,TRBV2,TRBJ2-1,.,CASNLEEKKQFF,TGTGCCAGCAATCTCGAAGAGAAGAAGCAGTTCTTC
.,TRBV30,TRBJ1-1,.,CAWSVDRTTEAFF,TGTGCCTGGAGTGTCGACAGAACCACTGAAGCTTTCTTT
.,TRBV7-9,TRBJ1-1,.,CASSLVRELEAFF,TGTGCCAGCAGCTTAGTCAGAGAGCTTGAAGCTTTCTTT